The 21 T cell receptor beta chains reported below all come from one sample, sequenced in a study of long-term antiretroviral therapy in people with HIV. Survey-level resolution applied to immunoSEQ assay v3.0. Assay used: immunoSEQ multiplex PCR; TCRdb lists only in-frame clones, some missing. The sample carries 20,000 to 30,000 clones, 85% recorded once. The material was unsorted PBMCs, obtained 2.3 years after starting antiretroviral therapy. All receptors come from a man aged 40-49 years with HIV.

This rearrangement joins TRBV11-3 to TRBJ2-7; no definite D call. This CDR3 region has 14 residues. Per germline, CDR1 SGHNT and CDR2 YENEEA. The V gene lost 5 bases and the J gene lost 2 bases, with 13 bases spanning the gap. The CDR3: CASSPPADPYEQYF. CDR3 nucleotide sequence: TGTGCCAGCAGCCCCCCGGCAGACCCCTACGAGCAGTACTTC.

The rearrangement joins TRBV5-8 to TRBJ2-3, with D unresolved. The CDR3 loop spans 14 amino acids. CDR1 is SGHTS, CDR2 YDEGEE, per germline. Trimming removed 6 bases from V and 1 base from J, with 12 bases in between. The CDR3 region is CASKETHRTDTQYF. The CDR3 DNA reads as TGTGCCAGCAAGGAAACTCACCGCACAGATACGCAGTATTTT.

The chain's CDR3 is CASSPSGTHTDTQYF. CDR3 coding DNA: TGTGCCAGCAGCCCTTCCGGGACACACACAGATACGCAGTATTTT. The chain is built from TRBV11-3 and TRBJ2-3, with D perhaps matching TRBD1 (6 bases). Trimming left V 5 bases short and J 2 bases short, with 14 bases between. This CDR3 contains 15 residues. The germline CDR1 and CDR2 sequences are SGHNT and YENEEA.

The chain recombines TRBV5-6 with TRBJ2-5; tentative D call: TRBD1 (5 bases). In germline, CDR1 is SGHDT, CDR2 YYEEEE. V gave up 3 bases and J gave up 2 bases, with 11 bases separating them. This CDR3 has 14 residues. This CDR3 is CASSYRQTQETQYF. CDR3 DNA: TGTGCCAGCAGCTACCGACAGACACAAGAGACCCAGTACTTC.

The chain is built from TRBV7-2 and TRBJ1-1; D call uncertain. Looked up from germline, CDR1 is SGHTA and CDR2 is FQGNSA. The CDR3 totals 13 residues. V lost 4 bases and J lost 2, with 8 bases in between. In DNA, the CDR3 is TGTGCCAGCAGCTCCAACATTAACACTGAAGCTTTCTTT. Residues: CASSSNINTEAFF.

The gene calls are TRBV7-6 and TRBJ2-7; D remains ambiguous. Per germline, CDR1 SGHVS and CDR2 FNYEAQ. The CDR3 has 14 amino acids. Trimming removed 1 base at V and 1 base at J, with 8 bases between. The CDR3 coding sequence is TGTGCCAGCAGCTTAGATCTGGGGTCCTACGAGCAGTACTTC. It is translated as CASSLDLGSYEQYF.

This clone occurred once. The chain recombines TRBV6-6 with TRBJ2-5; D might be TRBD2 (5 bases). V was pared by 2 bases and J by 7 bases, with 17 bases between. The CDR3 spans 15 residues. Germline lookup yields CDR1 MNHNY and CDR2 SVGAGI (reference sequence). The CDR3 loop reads CASSYRNNFEGTQYF. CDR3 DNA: TGTGCCAGCAGTTACCGCAATAATTTTGAGGGGACCCAGTACTTC.

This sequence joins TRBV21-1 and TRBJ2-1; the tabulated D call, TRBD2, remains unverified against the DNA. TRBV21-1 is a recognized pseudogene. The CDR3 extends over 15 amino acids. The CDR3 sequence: CASSNRRVLCNEQFF. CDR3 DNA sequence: TGTGCCAGCAGCAACAGGAGGGTCCTTTGCAATGAGCAGTTCTTC.

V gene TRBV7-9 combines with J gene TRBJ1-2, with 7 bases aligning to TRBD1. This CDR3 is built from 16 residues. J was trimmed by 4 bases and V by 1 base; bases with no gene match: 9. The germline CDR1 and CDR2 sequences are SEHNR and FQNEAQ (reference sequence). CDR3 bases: TGTGCCAGCAGCTTAGATAGGGACAGAACCCTCTATGGCTACACCTTC. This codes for CASSLDRDRTLYGYTF.

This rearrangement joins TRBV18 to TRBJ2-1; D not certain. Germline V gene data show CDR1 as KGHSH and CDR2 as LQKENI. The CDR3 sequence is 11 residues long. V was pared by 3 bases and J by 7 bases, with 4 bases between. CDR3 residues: CASSPENEQFF. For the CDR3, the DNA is TGTGCCAGCTCACCGGAAAATGAGCAGTTCTTC. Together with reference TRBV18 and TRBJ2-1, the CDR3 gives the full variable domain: NAGVMQNPRHLVRRRGQEARLRCSPMKGHSHVYWYRQLPEEGLKFMVYLQKENIIDESGMPKERFSAEFPKEGPSILRIQQVVRGDSAAYFCASSPENEQFFGPGTRLTVL.

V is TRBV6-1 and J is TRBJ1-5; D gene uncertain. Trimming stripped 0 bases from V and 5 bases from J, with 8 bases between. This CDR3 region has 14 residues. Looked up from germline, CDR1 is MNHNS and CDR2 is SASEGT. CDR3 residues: CASSEAATDQPQHF. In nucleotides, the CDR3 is TGTGCCAGCAGTGAAGCGGCCACTGATCAGCCCCAGCATTTT.

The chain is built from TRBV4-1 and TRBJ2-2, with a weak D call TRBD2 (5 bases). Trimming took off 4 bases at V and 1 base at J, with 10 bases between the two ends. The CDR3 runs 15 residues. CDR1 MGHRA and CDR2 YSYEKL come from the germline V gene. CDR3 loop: CASSLKAGNTGELFF. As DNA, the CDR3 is TGCGCCAGCAGCCTTAAGGCGGGGAACACCGGGGAGCTGTTTTTT.

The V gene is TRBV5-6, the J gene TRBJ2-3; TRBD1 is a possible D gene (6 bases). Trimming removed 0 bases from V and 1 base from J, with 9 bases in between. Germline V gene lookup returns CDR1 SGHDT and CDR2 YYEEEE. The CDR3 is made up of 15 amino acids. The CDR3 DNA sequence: TGTGCCAGCAGCTTGGACCCAGGGGGCACAGATACGCAGTATTTT. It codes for CASSLDPGGTDTQYF.

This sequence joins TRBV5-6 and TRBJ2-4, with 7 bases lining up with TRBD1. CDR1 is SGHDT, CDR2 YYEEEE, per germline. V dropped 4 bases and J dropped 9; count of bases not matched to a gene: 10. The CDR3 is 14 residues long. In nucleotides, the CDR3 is TGTGCCAGCAGCAGCCCGGGACAGTCCGTCATTCAGTACTTC. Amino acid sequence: CASSSPGQSVIQYF.

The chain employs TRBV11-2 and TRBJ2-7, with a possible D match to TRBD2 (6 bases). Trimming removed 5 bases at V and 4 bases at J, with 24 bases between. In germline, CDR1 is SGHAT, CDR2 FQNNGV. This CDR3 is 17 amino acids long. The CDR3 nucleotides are TGTGCCAGCAGCCGAAGGTCTAGCAGCCTACTAGCTTACGAGCAGTACTTC. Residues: CASSRRSSSLLAYEQYF.

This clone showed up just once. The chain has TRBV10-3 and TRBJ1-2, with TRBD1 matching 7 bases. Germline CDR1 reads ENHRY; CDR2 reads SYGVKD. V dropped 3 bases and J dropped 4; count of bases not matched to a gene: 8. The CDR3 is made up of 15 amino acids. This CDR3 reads CAISDVGGRIYGYTF. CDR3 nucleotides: TGTGCCATCAGTGATGTAGGGGGCCGGATCTATGGCTACACCTTC.

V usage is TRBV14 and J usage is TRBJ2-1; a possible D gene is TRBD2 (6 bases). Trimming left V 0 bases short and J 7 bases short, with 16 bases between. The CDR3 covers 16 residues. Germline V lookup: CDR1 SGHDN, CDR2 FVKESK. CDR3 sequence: CASSQEDGRLWNEQFF. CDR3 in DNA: TGTGCCAGCAGCCAAGAAGACGGGAGACTATGGAATGAGCAGTTCTTC.

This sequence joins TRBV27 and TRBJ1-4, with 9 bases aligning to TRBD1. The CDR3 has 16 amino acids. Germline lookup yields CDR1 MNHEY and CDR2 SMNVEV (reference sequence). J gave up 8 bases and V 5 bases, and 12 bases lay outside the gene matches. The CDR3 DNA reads TGTGCCAGCAGTCCCTACTTGGGACAGGGTGAAGAAAAACTGTTTTTT. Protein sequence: CASSPYLGQGEEKLFF.

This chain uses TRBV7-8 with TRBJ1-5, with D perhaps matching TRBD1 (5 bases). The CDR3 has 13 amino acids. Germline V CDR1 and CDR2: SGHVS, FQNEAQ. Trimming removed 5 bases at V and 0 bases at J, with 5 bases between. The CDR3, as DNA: TGTGCCAGCAGCGGACATAGCAATCAGCCCCAGCATTTT. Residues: CASSGHSNQPQHF.

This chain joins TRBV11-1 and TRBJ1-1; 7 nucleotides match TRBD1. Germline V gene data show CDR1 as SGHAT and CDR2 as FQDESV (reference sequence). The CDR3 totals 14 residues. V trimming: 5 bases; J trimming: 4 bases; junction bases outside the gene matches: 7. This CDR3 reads CASSLTGWSTEAFF. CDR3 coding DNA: TGTGCCAGCAGCCTGACAGGGTGGAGCACTGAAGCTTTCTTT.

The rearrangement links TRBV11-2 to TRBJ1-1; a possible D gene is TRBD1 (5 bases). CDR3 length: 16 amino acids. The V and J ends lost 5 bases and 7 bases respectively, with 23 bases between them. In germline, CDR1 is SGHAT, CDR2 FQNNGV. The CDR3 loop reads CASSPLPGGGFSEAFF. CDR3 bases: TGTGCCAGCAGCCCCCTCCCGGGGGGAGGGTTCAGTGAAGCTTTCTTT.